These T cell receptor beta chains were read from a single sample in a study of patients and donors after allogeneic stem cell transplantation. TCRdb re-analysed the RT-PCR reads in MiXCR, keeping a single row per CDR3 protein. Of about 57,000 distinct CDR3 sequences in the sample, roughly 13% were seen once. Sequencing input: blood, either unsorted or a sorted T cell fraction (not recorded which). These receptors all come from a human donor who was either an allogeneic HSCT recipient or a stem cell or donor lymphocyte infusion donor (not recorded which). It is not recorded whose cells these are; they may come from a transplant donor. Each CDR3 is given with its conserved first and last residue. The D gene is left open where the match is weak. Part of the rows lack a size; the others show once, few, many or a class for expanded clones.

abundance: few
v_gene: TRBV12-3/TRBV12-4
j_gene: TRBJ1-1
d_gene: .
CDR3nt: TGTGCCAGCAGTCCCGGTGAAATTATGAACACTGAAGCTTTCTTT
CDR3aa: CASSPGEIMNTEAFF

abundance: .
v_gene: TRBV3-1
j_gene: TRBJ2-5
d_gene: TRBD2
CDR3nt: TGTGCCAGCAGCCAGGGGACTAGCGGGCAAGAGACCCAGTACTTC
CDR3aa: CASSQGTSGQETQYF

abundance: few
v_gene: TRBV4-2
j_gene: TRBJ2-1
d_gene: TRBD1
CDR3nt: TGTGCCAGCAGCCAAGACCGACAGGGTTCCTACAATGAGCAGTTCTTC
CDR3aa: CASSQDRQGSYNEQFF

abundance: many
v_gene: TRBV10-3
j_gene: TRBJ1-5
d_gene: TRBD1
CDR3nt: TGTGCCATCAGTGACCACCGGACAGGGAATTTTCAGCCCCAGCATTTT
CDR3aa: CAISDHRTGNFQPQHF

abundance: .
v_gene: TRBV12-3/TRBV12-4
j_gene: TRBJ1-4
d_gene: TRBD1
CDR3nt: TGTGCCAGCAAGGAAATGGACAGGGAGAATGAAAAACTGTTTTTT
CDR3aa: CASKEMDRENEKLFF

abundance: many
v_gene: TRBV29-1
j_gene: TRBJ1-1
d_gene: .
CDR3nt: TGCAGCGCCGATGGCGGTGGTCGGGCTTTTGACACTGAAGCTTTCTTT
CDR3aa: CSADGGGRAFDTEAFF

abundance: .
v_gene: TRBV25-1
j_gene: TRBJ2-5
d_gene: TRBD2
CDR3nt: TGTGCCAGCAGTGACCCGGGGGGACGAGAGACCCAGTACTTC
CDR3aa: CASSDPGGRETQYF

abundance: .
v_gene: TRBV27
j_gene: TRBJ2-5
d_gene: .
CDR3nt: TGTGCCAGCAGTTTTTTTAGGGGGGGAGAGACCCAGTACTTC
CDR3aa: CASSFFRGGETQYF

abundance: .
v_gene: TRBV27
j_gene: TRBJ1-5
d_gene: TRBD1
CDR3nt: TGTGCCAGCAGTGATCACCCGTCGGGACAGGGGGCCCAGCCCCAGCATTTT
CDR3aa: CASSDHPSGQGAQPQHF

abundance: .
v_gene: TRBV6-4
j_gene: TRBJ1-5
d_gene: .
CDR3nt: TGTGCCAGCACCTCCCTACCCCAGCATTTT
CDR3aa: CASTSLPQHF

abundance: .
v_gene: TRBV30
j_gene: TRBJ2-1
d_gene: .
CDR3nt: TGTGCCTGGAAGGTGCATACCGTATTCTCCTACAATGAGCAGTTCTTC
CDR3aa: CAWKVHTVFSYNEQFF

abundance: few
v_gene: TRBV6-1
j_gene: TRBJ2-1
d_gene: TRBD2
CDR3nt: TGTGCCAGCACCAAACCGAAGGGACTAGCGGGAGAGTTTGGTGAGCAGTTCTTC
CDR3aa: CASTKPKGLAGEFGEQFF

abundance: .
v_gene: TRBV12-3/TRBV12-4
j_gene: TRBJ1-5
d_gene: .
CDR3nt: TGTGCCAGCACTATCGACGGAGAGATCAATCAGCCCCAGCATTTT
CDR3aa: CASTIDGEINQPQHF

abundance: many
v_gene: TRBV20-1
j_gene: TRBJ1-5
d_gene: .
CDR3nt: TGCAGTGCCAACCGCAAGGCGGACCAGCCCCAGCATTTT
CDR3aa: CSANRKADQPQHF

abundance: .
v_gene: TRBV7-2
j_gene: TRBJ1-2
d_gene: .
CDR3nt: TGTGCCAGCAGAGGGCGGACAGCCCCCTATGGCTACACCTTC
CDR3aa: CASRGRTAPYGYTF

abundance: .
v_gene: TRBV27
j_gene: TRBJ1-1
d_gene: TRBD1
CDR3nt: TGTGCCAGCAAAACCATTGACAGGGAGGTCACTGAAGCTTTCTTT
CDR3aa: CASKTIDREVTEAFF

abundance: once
v_gene: TRBV30
j_gene: TRBJ2-7
d_gene: .
CDR3nt: TGTGCCTGGAGCAGGGAGACCTACGAGCAGTACTTC
CDR3aa: CAWSRETYEQYF

abundance: .
v_gene: TRBV7-9
j_gene: TRBJ1-6
d_gene: TRBD1
CDR3nt: TGTGCCAGCAGCTTACAGGGGGGCGCGGGATTAACCCTCCACTTT
CDR3aa: CASSLQGGAGLTLHF

abundance: many
v_gene: TRBV27
j_gene: TRBJ1-2
d_gene: .
CDR3nt: TGTGCCAGCAGTTTGCAGGGTGAGAACTATGGCTACACCTTC
CDR3aa: CASSLQGENYGYTF

abundance: many
v_gene: TRBV12-3/TRBV12-4
j_gene: TRBJ1-5
d_gene: .
CDR3nt: TGTGCCAGCAGTTTTGGGGGGGGTTATAGCAATCAGCCCCAGCATTTT
CDR3aa: CASSFGGGYSNQPQHF

abundance: .
v_gene: TRBV7-9
j_gene: TRBJ2-1
d_gene: TRBD2
CDR3nt: TGTGCCAGCAGCTTCCCTCTCTCTAGCGGGAGAACTCAGTTCTTC
CDR3aa: CASSFPLSSGRTQFF

abundance: .
v_gene: TRBV7-6
j_gene: TRBJ1-5
d_gene: .
CDR3nt: TGTGCCAGCAGCTTAGACGGTAATAGCAATCAGCCCCAGCATTTT
CDR3aa: CASSLDGNSNQPQHF

abundance: .
v_gene: TRBV12-3/TRBV12-4
j_gene: TRBJ2-4
d_gene: .
CDR3nt: TGTGCCAGCAGTTTTTTTCAGGGGGCCAAAAACATTCAGTACTTC
CDR3aa: CASSFFQGAKNIQYF

abundance: few
v_gene: TRBV5-1
j_gene: TRBJ2-7
d_gene: .
CDR3nt: TGCGCCAGCAGCTTACTACAAGGCGCCTCCTACGAGCAGTACTTC
CDR3aa: CASSLLQGASYEQYF

abundance: many
v_gene: TRBV5-1
j_gene: TRBJ1-1
d_gene: .
CDR3nt: TGCGCCAGCAGCTTTGGAGGTCCGGGCGTGGGCACTGAAGCTTTCTTT
CDR3aa: CASSFGGPGVGTEAFF

abundance: many
v_gene: TRBV6-5
j_gene: TRBJ1-1
d_gene: .
CDR3nt: TGTGCCAGCAGTTACTGGTTCGGGGAGTGGACTGAAGCTTTCTTT
CDR3aa: CASSYWFGEWTEAFF

abundance: many
v_gene: TRBV12-3/TRBV12-4
j_gene: TRBJ1-2
d_gene: .
CDR3nt: TGTGCCAGCAGTTTACTGGAGTCCTATGGCTACACCTTC
CDR3aa: CASSLLESYGYTF

abundance: few
v_gene: TRBV11-3
j_gene: TRBJ2-7
d_gene: .
CDR3nt: TGTGCCAGCAGCTTAGCCCCCTACGAGCAGTACTTC
CDR3aa: CASSLAPYEQYF

abundance: .
v_gene: TRBV15
j_gene: TRBJ2-7
d_gene: .
CDR3nt: TGTGCCACCAGCAGAGACAGGGGACCCTACGAGCAGTACTTC
CDR3aa: CATSRDRGPYEQYF

abundance: few
v_gene: TRBV5-1
j_gene: TRBJ2-1
d_gene: TRBD1
CDR3nt: TGCGCCAGCAGCGGGGGGACAGGGGTTGATGAGCAGTTCTTC
CDR3aa: CASSGGTGVDEQFF

abundance: .
v_gene: TRBV27
j_gene: TRBJ2-7
d_gene: TRBD2
CDR3nt: TGTGCCAGCAGTTTAATATTAGCGGGAGGGTCTGGCGAGCAGTACTTC
CDR3aa: CASSLILAGGSGEQYF

abundance: .
v_gene: TRBV7-9
j_gene: TRBJ1-3
d_gene: TRBD1
CDR3nt: TGTGCCAGCAGCCGGGCAGGGGGAGACACCATATATTTT
CDR3aa: CASSRAGGDTIYF

abundance: .
v_gene: TRBV7-3
j_gene: TRBJ2-3
d_gene: TRBD2
CDR3nt: TGTGCCAGCAGGTATCGAGCGGGGTCCACAGATACGCAGTATTTT
CDR3aa: CASRYRAGSTDTQYF

abundance: many
v_gene: TRBV20-1
j_gene: TRBJ1-1
d_gene: TRBD1
CDR3nt: TGCAGTGCTAGGGACGACAGGGGGAACACTGAAGCTTTCTTT
CDR3aa: CSARDDRGNTEAFF

abundance: few
v_gene: TRBV7-9
j_gene: TRBJ1-2
d_gene: .
CDR3nt: TGTGCCAGCAGCTTAGCTGAAGCAGGGCCGAGGCTCCTTGGCTACACCTTC
CDR3aa: CASSLAEAGPRLLGYTF

abundance: .
v_gene: TRBV6-5
j_gene: TRBJ2-7
d_gene: TRBD1
CDR3nt: TGTGCCAGCAGCCTAGGATACAGGGGTTACGAGCAGTACTTC
CDR3aa: CASSLGYRGYEQYF

abundance: few
v_gene: TRBV7-2
j_gene: TRBJ1-2
d_gene: TRBD1
CDR3nt: TGTGCCAGCAGCTTACCATCCCGGGACAGGGTGATCAGCTACACCTTC
CDR3aa: CASSLPSRDRVISYTF

abundance: .
v_gene: TRBV6-5
j_gene: TRBJ2-3
d_gene: TRBD2
CDR3nt: TGTGCCAGCAGTTCGGCGGGAGCGGGAGGGCCGGATACGCAGTATTTT
CDR3aa: CASSSAGAGGPDTQYF

abundance: medium-sized
v_gene: TRBV20-1
j_gene: TRBJ1-2
d_gene: .
CDR3nt: TGCAGTGCTAATAAGGGGTATGGCTACACCTTC
CDR3aa: CSANKGYGYTF

abundance: .
v_gene: TRBV20-1
j_gene: TRBJ2-1
d_gene: .
CDR3nt: TGCAGTGCTAATACAGCCAGGGTGTCCTTCCTTAGCGGAGACTCCTACAATGAGCAGTTCTTC
CDR3aa: CSANTARVSFLSGDSYNEQFF

abundance: .
v_gene: TRBV18
j_gene: TRBJ2-5
d_gene: .
CDR3nt: TGTGCCAGCTCATCGGACACAGGGGAGACCCAGTACTTC
CDR3aa: CASSSDTGETQYF

abundance: .
v_gene: TRBV5-1
j_gene: TRBJ2-7
d_gene: TRBD1
CDR3nt: TGCGCCAGCAGCTTTACAGGGGACACCTACGAGCAGTACTTC
CDR3aa: CASSFTGDTYEQYF

abundance: few
v_gene: TRBV7-7
j_gene: TRBJ1-2
d_gene: TRBD1
CDR3nt: TGTGCTAGCAGCCCGCTGGGACAGGGGATCCTCGCTAACTATGGCTACACCTTC
CDR3aa: CASSPLGQGILANYGYTF

abundance: .
v_gene: TRBV6-6
j_gene: TRBJ2-7
d_gene: TRBD1
CDR3nt: TGTGCCAGCAGTTACCCTGGGACAGTCCTGGCCTACGAGCAGTACTTC
CDR3aa: CASSYPGTVLAYEQYF

abundance: .
v_gene: TRBV27
j_gene: TRBJ2-7
d_gene: TRBD2
CDR3nt: TGTGCCAGCAGTGCCGGGACTAGCAGTTACGAGCAGTACTTC
CDR3aa: CASSAGTSSYEQYF

abundance: many
v_gene: TRBV5-1
j_gene: TRBJ1-2
d_gene: .
CDR3nt: TGCGCCAGCAGCTTACGGGCTGTCTATGGCTACACCTTC
CDR3aa: CASSLRAVYGYTF

abundance: medium-sized
v_gene: TRBV9
j_gene: TRBJ2-1
d_gene: TRBD2
CDR3nt: TGTGCCAGCAGCGAAAGCGGGAGTTCGAATGAGCAGTTCTTC
CDR3aa: CASSESGSSNEQFF

abundance: .
v_gene: TRBV5-6
j_gene: TRBJ1-1
d_gene: .
CDR3nt: TGTGCCAGCAGCACCGGACGGACTGAAGCTTTCTTT
CDR3aa: CASSTGRTEAFF

abundance: many
v_gene: TRBV27
j_gene: TRBJ2-3
d_gene: TRBD1
CDR3nt: TGTGCCAGCAGTTTTTTAGGGACAGGTCTAAATACGCAGTATTTT
CDR3aa: CASSFLGTGLNTQYF

abundance: .
v_gene: TRBV10-3
j_gene: TRBJ2-5
d_gene: TRBD2
CDR3nt: TGTGCCATCAGTGAGTCACTAGCGGGCCCCGAAGAGACCCAGTACTTC
CDR3aa: CAISESLAGPEETQYF

abundance: few
v_gene: TRBV9
j_gene: TRBJ2-1
d_gene: TRBD2
CDR3nt: TGTGCCAGCAGCGGCCAGCGGGGGGAGCAGTTCTTC
CDR3aa: CASSGQRGEQFF

abundance: .
v_gene: TRBV11-3
j_gene: TRBJ2-1
d_gene: TRBD1
CDR3nt: TGTGCCAGCAGCTCCGGGACAGGGCACTACAATGAGCAGTTCTTC
CDR3aa: CASSSGTGHYNEQFF

abundance: .
v_gene: TRBV5-1
j_gene: TRBJ2-2
d_gene: .
CDR3nt: TGCGCCAGCAGCCCTGAGCCAGTCGGGGAGCTGTTTTTT
CDR3aa: CASSPEPVGELFF

abundance: many
v_gene: TRBV7-6
j_gene: TRBJ2-7
d_gene: .
CDR3nt: TGTGCCAGCAGCCAACCCTCCTCCTTCTACGAGCAGTACTTC
CDR3aa: CASSQPSSFYEQYF